This T cell receptor (beta chain) emerged from a study of T cell changes during pregnancy in multiple sclerosis. The ends lost 5 bases at V and 4 bases at J; junction bases unmatched: 6. Germline-derived CDR1 and CDR2 are SGHTA and FQGTGA. CDR3 size: 15 residues. Some clones are missing from TCRdb's copy, which holds only in-frame ones; the method was immunoSEQ multiplex PCR. The table has around 57,000 clones, approximately 90% seen once. The sequence was obtained from a female donor in good health, enrolled as a control in a pregnancy study. V usage is TRBV7-3 and J usage is TRBJ2-1; 9 positions match TRBD1. Sequencing used peripheral blood, obtained in the first trimester of pregnancy. CDR3 sequence (DNA): TGTGCCAGCAGCCCAGACAGGGGGAATTACAATGAGCAGTTCTTC. Amino acid sequence: CASSPDRGNYNEQFF.